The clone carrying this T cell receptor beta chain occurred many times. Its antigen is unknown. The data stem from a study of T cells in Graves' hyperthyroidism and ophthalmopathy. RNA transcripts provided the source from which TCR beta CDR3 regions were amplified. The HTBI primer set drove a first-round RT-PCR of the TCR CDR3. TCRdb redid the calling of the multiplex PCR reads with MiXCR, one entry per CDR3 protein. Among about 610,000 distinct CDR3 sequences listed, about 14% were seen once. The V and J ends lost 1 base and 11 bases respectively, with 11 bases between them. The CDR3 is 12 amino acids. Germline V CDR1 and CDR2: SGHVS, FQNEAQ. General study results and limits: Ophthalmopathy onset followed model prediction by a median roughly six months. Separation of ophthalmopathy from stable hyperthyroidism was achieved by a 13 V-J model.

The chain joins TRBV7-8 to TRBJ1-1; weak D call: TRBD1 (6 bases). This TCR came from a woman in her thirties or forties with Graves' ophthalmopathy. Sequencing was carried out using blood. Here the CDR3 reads CASSLGSGVAFF. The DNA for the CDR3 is TGTGCCAGCAGCTTAGGATCAGGGGTTGCTTTCTTT.